This TCR beta chain was captured in a study of cytomegalovirus exposure and HLA in healthy donors. Germline V gives CDR1 SQVTM, CDR2 ANQGSEA. This CDR3 spans 17 amino acids. With 7 bases removed from V and 3 bases from J, the gap between germline ends came to 28 bases. To note about this clone: Its matching antigen is unknown.

Everyone who donated was a healthy bone marrow donor. The PCR contained 60 Vbeta and 13 Jbeta primers. Using immunoSEQ multiplex PCR, the repertoire was profiled, and TCRdb retains in-frame clones only, with some absent. The data show around 150,000 clones, approximately 80% seen once. Broader study findings: Presence/absence analysis assumed near-uniform sequencing depth across donors. A later analysis found common viral pathogens apparently linked to several of the most significant clusters.

The TCR was taken from a man aged 25 to 45 in good health and CMV-seronegative. The sample was PBMCs. The genes are TRBV29-1 and TRBJ2-7; TRBD2 might be the D (7 bases). The DNA of the CDR3 is TGCAGCGGACGCGGGGGCCGGCGCTCGAACTTTTGCTACGAGCAGTACTTC. Its protein product is CSGRGGRRSNFCYEQYF.